The present TCR beta chain was sequenced within a study of T cell changes during pregnancy in multiple sclerosis. CDR3 length: 12 residues. The V end lost 6 bases, the J end lost 12 bases, and 18 bases lay between the germline ends. CDR1 SGHDT and CDR2 YYEEEE come from the germline V gene. The method was immunoSEQ multiplex PCR; TCRdb's version includes in-frame clones alone and lacks a portion of them. This sample has more than 55,000 clones, with around 93% found just once. In this sample, this clone turned up a few times. This chain connects TRBV5-6 to TRBJ1-1; D remains unclear. This TCR was recovered from a female donor with multiple sclerosis, enrolled in a pregnancy study. The source material was peripheral blood, sampled in the first trimester of pregnancy. The CDR3 is CASTVGGMKTFF. Written as DNA, the CDR3 is TGTGCCAGCACCGTAGGAGGGATGAAAACTTTCTTT.